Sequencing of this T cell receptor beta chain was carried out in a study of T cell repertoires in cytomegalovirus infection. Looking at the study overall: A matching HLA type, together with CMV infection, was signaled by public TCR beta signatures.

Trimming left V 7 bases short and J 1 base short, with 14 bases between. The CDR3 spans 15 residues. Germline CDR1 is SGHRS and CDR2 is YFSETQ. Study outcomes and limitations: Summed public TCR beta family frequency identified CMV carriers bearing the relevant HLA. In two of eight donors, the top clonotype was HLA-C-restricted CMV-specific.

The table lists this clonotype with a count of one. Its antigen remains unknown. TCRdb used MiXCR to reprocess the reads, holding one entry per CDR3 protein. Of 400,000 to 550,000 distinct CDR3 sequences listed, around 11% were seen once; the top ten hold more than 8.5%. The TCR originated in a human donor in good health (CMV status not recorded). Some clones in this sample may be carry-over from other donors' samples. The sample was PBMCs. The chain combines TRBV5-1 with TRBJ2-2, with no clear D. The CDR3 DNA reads TGCGCCAGCTCGCTCAAGACGGTGAACACCGGGGAGCTGTTTTTT. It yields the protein CASSLKTVNTGELFF.